The 13 T cell receptor beta chains in this list originate from one sample, sequenced in a study of blood T cells in healthy people across ages. Next came a second PCR, run for roughly 6 to 11 cycles, which used a sample-barcoded 5' primer along with a J-beta primer mix. TCRdb used MiXCR to reprocess the 5' RACE reads, holding one entry per CDR3 protein. The sample has roughly 500,000 distinct CDR3 sequences; approximately 25% are singletons. The sample comprised blood. These receptors were collected from a woman in her sixties or seventies in good health.

This clonotype showed up many times. V usage is TRBV5-1 and J usage is TRBJ1-4, with D tentatively TRBD1 (5 bases). Trimming cost V 0 bases and J 8 bases, with 11 bases left between them. Looked up from germline, CDR1 is SGHRS and CDR2 is YFSETQ. The CDR3 contains 14 residues. This chain's CDR3 is CASSLEGRGEKLFF. CDR3 DNA sequence: TGCGCCAGCAGCTTGGAGGGGAGAGGAGAAAAACTGTTTTTT.

This clonotype has a handful of counts. Here the CDR3 DNA reads TGTGCCAGCAGTTTATCCAATGGAGGGGGCGGACAAGAGACCCAGTACTTC. It encodes CASSLSNGGGGQETQYF. The chain joins TRBV27 to TRBJ2-5, with D perhaps TRBD1 (7 bases). CDR3 size: 17 residues. Trimming removed 0 bases at V and 2 bases at J, with 16 bases between. The germline gives CDR1 MNHEY, CDR2 SMNVEV (reference sequence).

This clonotype was seen a few times. The chain combines TRBV20-1 with TRBJ2-1; 7 positions match TRBD1. The end of the DNA is better explained by TRBJ2-7, so the J call may be wrong. CDR1 and CDR2 from the germline V gene are DFQATT and SNEGSKA (reference sequence). This CDR3 region has 13 residues. The CDR3 here is CSARGQGIYEQYF. The DNA for the CDR3 is TGCAGTGCTAGAGGACAGGGCATCTACGAGCAGTACTTC.

V usage is TRBV7-2 and J usage is TRBJ2-5; the D call may be TRBD1 or TRBD2 (6 bases each). V lost 1 base and J lost 0, with 9 bases in between. The CDR3 runs to 15 residues. The V gene's germline CDR1 is SGHTA and CDR2 FQGNSA. The CDR3: CASSLGGDNQETQYF. Written as DNA, the CDR3 is TGTGCCAGCAGCTTAGGGGGGGACAACCAAGAGACCCAGTACTTC.

This clonotype appeared a few times. The chain employs TRBV7-2 and TRBJ1-2; no clear D. This CDR3 is 14 amino acids long. Germline CDR1 SGHTA, CDR2 FQGNSA. Between the trimmed V and J ends, which lost 6 bases and 0 bases, there was a span of 11 bases. The CDR3 spells CASSLSSSNYGYTF. The CDR3, as DNA: TGTGCCAGCAGTCTGAGCAGCTCTAACTATGGCTACACCTTC.

The gene calls are TRBV20-1 and TRBJ2-3; TRBD2 agrees at 13 bases. Losses at the gene ends were 5 bases for V and 2 bases for J; bases not matched to a gene: 10. The germline gives CDR1 DFQATT, CDR2 SNEGSKA (reference sequence). The CDR3 has 17 residues. CDR3 loop: CSAWTSGGLRSTDTQYF. The CDR3 bases are TGCAGTGCTTGGACTAGCGGGGGTTTGAGATCCACAGATACGCAGTATTTT.

This clonotype was observed a handful of times. V and J are TRBV20-1 and TRBJ2-5; D not resolved. This CDR3 is built from 12 residues. Trimming left V 3 bases short and J 3 bases short, with 8 bases between. Germline loops: CDR1 DFQATT, CDR2 SNEGSKA (reference sequence). The DNA of the CDR3 is TGCAGTGCTAGTAAGCAGGAAGAGACCCAGTACTTC. Encoded protein: CSASKQEETQYF.

A few counts support this clonotype. The chain carries TRBV12-3 or TRBV12-4 and TRBJ1-5; D is perhaps TRBD1 (6 bases). The CDR3 covers 15 residues. With 6 bases removed from V and 1 base from J, the gap between germline ends came to 13 bases. Here the CDR3 DNA reads TGTGCCAGCAGCCCAACAGGGACGAGCAATCAGCCCCAGCATTTT. It is translated as CASSPTGTSNQPQHF.

This clonotype turned up a few times. This rearrangement joins TRBV20-1 to TRBJ1-2; 8 nucleotides match TRBD1. CDR1 DFQATT and CDR2 SNEGSKA come from the germline V gene (reference sequence). The trim removed 3 bases at V and 8 bases at J, leaving 17 bases unmatched. The CDR3 contains 16 residues. The CDR3 sequence: CSASGTGGYEALGYTF. The CDR3 DNA follows: TGCAGTGCTAGTGGGACAGGCGGTTATGAAGCTTTGGGCTACACCTTC.

This clonotype appeared a few times. V gene TRBV5-1 combines with J gene TRBJ2-5, with D possibly TRBD1 on 6 matching bases. CDR1 SGHRS and CDR2 YFSETQ come from the germline V gene. Trimming took 4 bases from V and 5 from J, leaving 12 bases between them. This CDR3 is 13 amino acids long. The CDR3 sequence: CASSMGHGETQYF. CDR3 coding DNA: TGCGCCAGCAGCATGGGACACGGGGAGACCCAGTACTTC.

This chain connects TRBV4-1 to TRBJ2-7, with 8 bases lining up with TRBD2. This CDR3 has 17 amino acids. V shed 0 bases, J shed 2 bases, and the junction held 9 bases outside the gene matches. Per the germline V gene, CDR1 is MGHRA and CDR2 is YSYEKL. This chain's CDR3 is CASSQDYPRTSTYEQYF. The DNA of the CDR3 is TGCGCCAGCAGCCAAGATTATCCACGGACTAGCACCTACGAGCAGTACTTC.

This clonotype has a handful of counts. The chain combines TRBV4-1 with TRBJ1-1; tentatively, D is TRBD1 (5 bases). V shed 1 base and J shed 0 bases, with 12 bases lying between them. The CDR3 spans 16 residues. From germline, CDR1 is MGHRA and CDR2 YSYEKL. The CDR3 loop reads CASSQGGGSMNTEAFF. CDR3 bases: TGCGCCAGCAGCCAAGGTGGGGGTTCAATGAACACTGAAGCTTTCTTT.

This clonotype was detected only a few times. The chain combines TRBV4-2 with TRBJ1-2; D perhaps matches TRBD1 (6 bases). The CDR3 contains 15 residues. From germline, CDR1 is LGHNA and CDR2 YNFKEQ. Trimming took 4 bases from V and 5 from J, leaving 17 bases between them. This chain's CDR3 is CASSPLQGLGYGYTF. DNA for the CDR3: TGTGCCAGCAGCCCCCTACAGGGTTTGGGGTATGGCTACACCTTC.